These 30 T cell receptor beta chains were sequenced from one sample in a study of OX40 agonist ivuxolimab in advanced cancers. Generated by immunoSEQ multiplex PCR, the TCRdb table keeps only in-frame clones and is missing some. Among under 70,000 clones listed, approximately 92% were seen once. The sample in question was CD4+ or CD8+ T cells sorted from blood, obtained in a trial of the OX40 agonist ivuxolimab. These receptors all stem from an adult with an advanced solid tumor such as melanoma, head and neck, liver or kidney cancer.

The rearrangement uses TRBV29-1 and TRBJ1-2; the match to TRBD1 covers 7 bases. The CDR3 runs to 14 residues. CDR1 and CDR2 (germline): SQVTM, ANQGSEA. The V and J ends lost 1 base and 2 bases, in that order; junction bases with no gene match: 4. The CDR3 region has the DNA TGCAGCGTTGAAGTAAGGGGACAGAACTATGGCTACACCTTC. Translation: CSVEVRGQNYGYTF.

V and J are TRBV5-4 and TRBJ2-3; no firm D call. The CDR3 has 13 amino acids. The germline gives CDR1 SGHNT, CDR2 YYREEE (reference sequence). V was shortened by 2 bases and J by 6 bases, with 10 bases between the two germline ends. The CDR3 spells CASSFPAADTQYF. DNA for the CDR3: TGTGCCAGCAGCTTTCCGGCGGCGGATACGCAGTATTTT.

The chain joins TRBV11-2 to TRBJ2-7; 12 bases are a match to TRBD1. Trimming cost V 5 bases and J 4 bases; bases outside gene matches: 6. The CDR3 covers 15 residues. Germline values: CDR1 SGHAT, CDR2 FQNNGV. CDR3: CASSAGTGGMYEQYF. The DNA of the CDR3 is TGTGCCAGCAGCGCGGGGACAGGGGGCATGTACGAGCAGTACTTC.

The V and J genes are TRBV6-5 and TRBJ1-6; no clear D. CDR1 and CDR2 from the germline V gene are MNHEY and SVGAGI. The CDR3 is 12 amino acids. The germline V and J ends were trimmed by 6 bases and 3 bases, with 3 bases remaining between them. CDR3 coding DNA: TGTGCCAGCAGGGACTATAATTCACCCCTCCACTTT. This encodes CASRDYNSPLHF.

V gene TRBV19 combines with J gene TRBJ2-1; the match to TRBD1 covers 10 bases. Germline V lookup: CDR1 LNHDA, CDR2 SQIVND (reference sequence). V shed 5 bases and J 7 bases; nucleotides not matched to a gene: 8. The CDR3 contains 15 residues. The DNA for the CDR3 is TGTGCCAGTAGTGCCCGACAGGGGGCGTTGAATGAGCAGTTCTTC. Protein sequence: CASSARQGALNEQFF.

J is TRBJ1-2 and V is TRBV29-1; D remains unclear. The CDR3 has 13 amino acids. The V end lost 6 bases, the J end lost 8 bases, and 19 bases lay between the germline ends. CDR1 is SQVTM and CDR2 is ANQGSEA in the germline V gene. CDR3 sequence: CSVPVGSTGGYTF. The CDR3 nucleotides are TGCAGCGTGCCGGTTGGCTCTACGGGGGGCTACACCTTC.

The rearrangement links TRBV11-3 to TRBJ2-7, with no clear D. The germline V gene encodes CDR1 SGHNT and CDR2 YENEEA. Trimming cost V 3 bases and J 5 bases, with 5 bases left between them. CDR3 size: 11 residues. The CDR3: CASSLGHEQYF. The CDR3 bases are TGTGCCAGCAGCTTGGGTCACGAGCAGTACTTC.

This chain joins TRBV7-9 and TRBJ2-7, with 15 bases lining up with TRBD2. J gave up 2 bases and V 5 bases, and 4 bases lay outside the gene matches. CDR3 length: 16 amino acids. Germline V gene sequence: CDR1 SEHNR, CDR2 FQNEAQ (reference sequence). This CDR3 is CASSPGLAGGTYEQYF. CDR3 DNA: TGTGCCAGCAGCCCCGGACTAGCGGGGGGGACCTACGAGCAGTACTTC.

This chain's CDR3 is CASSVDGLASYEQYF. DNA of the CDR3: TGTGCCAGCAGCGTGGATGGACTAGCCTCCTACGAGCAGTACTTC. The rearrangement uses TRBV9 and TRBJ2-7, with 8 bases fitting TRBD2. The CDR3 is 15 amino acids. J lost 0 bases, V lost 2 bases, and 4 bases had no gene match. Germline V gene lookup returns CDR1 SGDLS and CDR2 YYNGEE.

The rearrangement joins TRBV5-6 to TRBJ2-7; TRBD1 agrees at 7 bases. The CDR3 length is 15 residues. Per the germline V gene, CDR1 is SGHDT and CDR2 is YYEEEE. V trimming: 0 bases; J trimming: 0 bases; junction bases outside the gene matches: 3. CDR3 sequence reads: CASSLVTGVSYEQYF. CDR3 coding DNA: TGTGCCAGCAGCTTGGTAACAGGGGTCTCCTACGAGCAGTACTTC. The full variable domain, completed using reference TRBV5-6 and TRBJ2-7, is DAGVTQSPTHLIKTRGQQVTLRCSPKSGHDTVSWYQQALGQGPQFIFQYYEEEERQRGNFPDRFSGHQFPNYSSELNVNALLLGDSALYLCASSLVTGVSYEQYFGPGTRLTVT.

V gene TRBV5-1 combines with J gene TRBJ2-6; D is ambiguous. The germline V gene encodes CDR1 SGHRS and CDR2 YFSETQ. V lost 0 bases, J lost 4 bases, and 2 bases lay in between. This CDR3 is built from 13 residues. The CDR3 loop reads CASSLAGANVLTF. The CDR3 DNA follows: TGCGCCAGCAGCTTGGCGGGGGCCAACGTCCTGACTTTC.

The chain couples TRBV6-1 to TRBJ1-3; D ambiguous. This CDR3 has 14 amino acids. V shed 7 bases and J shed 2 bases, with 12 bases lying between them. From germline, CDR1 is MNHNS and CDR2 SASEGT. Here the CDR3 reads CASKPSGAGNTIYF. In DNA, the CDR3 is TGTGCCAGCAAACCCTCTGGAGCTGGAAACACCATATATTTT.

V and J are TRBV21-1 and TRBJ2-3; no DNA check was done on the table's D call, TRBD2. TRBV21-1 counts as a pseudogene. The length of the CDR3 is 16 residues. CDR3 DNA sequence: TGTGCCAGCAGCTTCGGGACTCCCGGCGGTCCAGATACGCAGTATTTT. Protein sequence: CASSFGTPGGPDTQYF.

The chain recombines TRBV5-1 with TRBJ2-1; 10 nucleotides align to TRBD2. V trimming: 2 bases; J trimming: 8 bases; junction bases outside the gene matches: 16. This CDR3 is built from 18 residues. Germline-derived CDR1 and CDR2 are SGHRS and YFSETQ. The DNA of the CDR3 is TGCGCCAGCAGCTTTGGGGAGAGCGGGAGGGCCGATCGGTATGAGCAGTTCTTC. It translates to CASSFGESGRADRYEQFF.

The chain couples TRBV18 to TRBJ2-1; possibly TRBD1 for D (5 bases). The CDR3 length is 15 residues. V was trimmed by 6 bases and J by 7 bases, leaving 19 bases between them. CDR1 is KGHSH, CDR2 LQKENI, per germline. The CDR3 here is CASSPLGSPGNEQFF. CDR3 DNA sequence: TGTGCCAGCTCCCCATTAGGCAGCCCAGGGAATGAGCAGTTCTTC.

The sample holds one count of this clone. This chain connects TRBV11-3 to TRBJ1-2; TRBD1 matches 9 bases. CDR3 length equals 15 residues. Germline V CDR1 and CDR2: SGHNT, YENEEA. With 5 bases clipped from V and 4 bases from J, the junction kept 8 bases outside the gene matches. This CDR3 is CASSPSTGGSYGYTF. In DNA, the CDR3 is TGTGCCAGCAGCCCTTCGACAGGGGGGAGCTATGGCTACACCTTC. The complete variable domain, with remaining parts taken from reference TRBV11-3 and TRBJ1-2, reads EAGVVQSPRYKIIEKKQPVAFWCNPISGHNTLYWYLQNLGQGPELLIRYENEEAVDDSQLPKDRFSAERLKGVDSTLKIQPAELGDSAVYLCASSPSTGGSYGYTFGSGTRLTVV.

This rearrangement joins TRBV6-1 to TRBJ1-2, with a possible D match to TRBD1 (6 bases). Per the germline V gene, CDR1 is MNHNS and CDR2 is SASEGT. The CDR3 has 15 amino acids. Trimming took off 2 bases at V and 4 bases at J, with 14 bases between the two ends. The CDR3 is CASSERGAPFYGYTF. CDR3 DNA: TGTGCCAGCAGTGAAAGGGGGGCGCCATTCTATGGCTACACCTTC.

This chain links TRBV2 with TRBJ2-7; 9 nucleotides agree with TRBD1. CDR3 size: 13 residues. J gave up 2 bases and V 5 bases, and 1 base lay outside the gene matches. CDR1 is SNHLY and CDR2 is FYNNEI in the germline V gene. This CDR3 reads CASSRQGAYEQYF. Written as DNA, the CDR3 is TGTGCCAGCAGTCGACAGGGGGCCTACGAGCAGTACTTC.

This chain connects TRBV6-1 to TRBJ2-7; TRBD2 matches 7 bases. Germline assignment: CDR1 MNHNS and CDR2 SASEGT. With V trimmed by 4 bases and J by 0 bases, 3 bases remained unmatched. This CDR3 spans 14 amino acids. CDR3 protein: CASSAQRGSYEQYF. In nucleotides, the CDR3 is TGTGCCAGCAGTGCACAGCGGGGCTCCTACGAGCAGTACTTC.

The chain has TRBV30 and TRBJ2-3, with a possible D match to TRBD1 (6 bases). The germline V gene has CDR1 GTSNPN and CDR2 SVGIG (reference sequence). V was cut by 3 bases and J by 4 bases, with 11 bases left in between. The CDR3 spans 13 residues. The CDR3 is CAWRQGRSDTQYF. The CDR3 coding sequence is TGTGCCTGGAGACAGGGAAGATCAGATACGCAGTATTTT.

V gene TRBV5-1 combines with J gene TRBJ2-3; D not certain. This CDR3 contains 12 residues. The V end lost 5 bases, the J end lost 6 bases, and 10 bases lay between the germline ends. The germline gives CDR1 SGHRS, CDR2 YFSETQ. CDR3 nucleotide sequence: TGCGCCAGCAGTACCCACGGGGATACGCAGTATTTT. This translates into CASSTHGDTQYF.

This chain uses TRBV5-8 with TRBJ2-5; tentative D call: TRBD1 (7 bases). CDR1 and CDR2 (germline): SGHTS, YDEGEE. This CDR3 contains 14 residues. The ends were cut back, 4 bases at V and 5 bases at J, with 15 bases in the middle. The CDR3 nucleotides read TGTGCCAGCAGCACACAGGGGAGGATTGAGACCCAGTACTTC. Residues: CASSTQGRIETQYF.

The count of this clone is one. The CDR3 spells CAWDPGQANNEQFF. In nucleotides, the CDR3 is TGTGCCTGGGATCCGGGACAGGCCAACAATGAGCAGTTCTTC. V gene TRBV30 combines with J gene TRBJ2-1; the match to TRBD1 covers 8 bases. Germline CDR1 GTSNPN, CDR2 SVGIG (reference sequence). V shed 5 bases and J 5 bases; nucleotides not matched to a gene: 8. The CDR3 has 14 residues.

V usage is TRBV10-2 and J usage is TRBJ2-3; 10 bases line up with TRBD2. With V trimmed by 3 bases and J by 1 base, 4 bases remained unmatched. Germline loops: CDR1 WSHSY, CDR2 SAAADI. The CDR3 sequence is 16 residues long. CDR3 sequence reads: CASSDIAGGGTDTQYF. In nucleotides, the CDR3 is TGCGCCAGCAGTGACATAGCGGGGGGTGGCACAGATACGCAGTATTTT.

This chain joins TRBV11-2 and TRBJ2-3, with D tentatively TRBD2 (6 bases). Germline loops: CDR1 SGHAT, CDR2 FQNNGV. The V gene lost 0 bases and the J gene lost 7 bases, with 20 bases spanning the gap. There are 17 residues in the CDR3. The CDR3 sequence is CASSLDSLTTGVHTQYF. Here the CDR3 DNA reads TGTGCCAGCAGCTTAGATTCACTCACCACGGGGGTACATACGCAGTATTTT. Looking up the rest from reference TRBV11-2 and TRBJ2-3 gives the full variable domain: EAGVAQSPRYKIIEKRQSVAFWCNPISGHATLYWYQQILGQGPKLLIQFQNNGVVDDSQLPKDRFSAERLKGVDSTLKIQPAKLEDSAVYLCASSLDSLTTGVHTQYFGPGTRLTVL.

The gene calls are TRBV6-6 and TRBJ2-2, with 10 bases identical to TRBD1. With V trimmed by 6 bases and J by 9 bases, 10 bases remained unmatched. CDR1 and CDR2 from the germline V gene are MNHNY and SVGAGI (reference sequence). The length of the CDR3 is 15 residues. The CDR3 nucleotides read TGTGCCAGCAGCCCCGGGACAGGGGAAGTCAGGGAGCTGTTTTTT. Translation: CASSPGTGEVRELFF.

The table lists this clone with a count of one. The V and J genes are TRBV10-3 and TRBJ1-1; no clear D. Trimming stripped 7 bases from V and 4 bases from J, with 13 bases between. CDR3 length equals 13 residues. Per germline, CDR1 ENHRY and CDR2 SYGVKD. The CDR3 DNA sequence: TGTGCCATCAACCACCCCTCGGGCACTGAAGCTTTCTTT. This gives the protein CAINHPSGTEAFF.

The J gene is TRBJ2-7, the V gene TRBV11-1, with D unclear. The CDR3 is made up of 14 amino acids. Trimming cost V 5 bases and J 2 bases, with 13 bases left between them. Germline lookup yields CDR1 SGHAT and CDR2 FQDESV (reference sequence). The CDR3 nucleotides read TGTGCCAGCAGCCGTCGAAGGGCGCCCTACGAGCAGTACTTC. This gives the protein CASSRRRAPYEQYF.

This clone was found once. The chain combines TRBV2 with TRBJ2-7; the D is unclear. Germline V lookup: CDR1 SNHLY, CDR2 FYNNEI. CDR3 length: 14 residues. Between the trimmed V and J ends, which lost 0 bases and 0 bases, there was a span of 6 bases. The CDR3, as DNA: TGTGCCAGCAGTGAAGCGTCGACCTCCTACGAGCAGTACTTC. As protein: CASSEASTSYEQYF.

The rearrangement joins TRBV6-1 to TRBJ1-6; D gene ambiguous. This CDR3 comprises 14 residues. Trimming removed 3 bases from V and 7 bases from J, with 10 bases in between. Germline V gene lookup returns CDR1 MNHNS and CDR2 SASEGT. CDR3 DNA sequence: TGTGCCAGCAGTGAGCGGACCGGGAATTCACCCCTCCACTTT. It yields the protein CASSERTGNSPLHF.